The 7 T cell receptor beta chains given below trace back to one sample, sequenced in a study of T-cell memory formation after mild COVID-19. TCRdb redid the calling of the 5' RACE reads with MiXCR, one entry per CDR3 protein. The sample has more than 350,000 distinct CDR3 sequences; more than 20% are singletons. The sample consisted of PBMCs or a T cell subset sorted from them (not recorded which). The source of these receptors is an adult woman who had mild COVID-19 (a few samples of this study predate the infection). Cell type and time point are not known.

This clonotype was observed a handful of times. The rearrangement links TRBV5-1 to TRBJ2-1, with TRBD2 matching 14 bases. The CDR3 covers 20 residues. J gave up 6 bases and V 1 base, and 15 bases lay outside the gene matches. Germline V CDR1 and CDR2: SGHRS, YFSETQ. The CDR3 DNA reads as TGCGCCAGCAGCTTGACGCGTGGGACTAGCGGGAGTTGGGGGATCAATGAGCAGTTCTTC. Amino acids: CASSLTRGTSGSWGINEQFF.

CDR3 sequence (DNA): TGTGCCACCAGTGATCCCCTAGCGGGAGGTCTGGTTAATGAGCAGTTCTTC. Translating gives CATSDPLAGGLVNEQFF. This chain joins TRBV24-1 and TRBJ2-1; 11 positions agree with TRBD2. CDR3 size: 17 residues. Unmatched junction bases numbered 10, after V lost 3 bases and J lost 7 bases. Germline CDR1 KGHDR, CDR2 SFDVKD.

The J gene is TRBJ2-1, the V gene TRBV2, with 15 nucleotides matching TRBD2. Germline V gene sequence: CDR1 SNHLY, CDR2 FYNNEI. After removal of 3 bases from V and 6 bases from J, the junction contained 3 bases not matched to a gene. CDR3 size: 16 residues. CDR3 coding DNA: TGTGCCAGCAGTGAGAGGGGACTAGCGGGGGGCAATGAGCAGTTCTTC. Translating it yields CASSERGLAGGNEQFF.

There are many counts of this clonotype. The chain has TRBV20-1 and TRBJ2-5; the match to TRBD1 covers 8 bases. CDR1 is DFQATT, CDR2 SNEGSKA, per germline (reference sequence). Germline trimming cut 5 bases from V and 3 bases from J; bases unmatched to any gene: 8. The CDR3 covers 14 residues. CDR3 coding DNA: TGCAGTGCTTCGGACAGGGTGGTAAAAGAGACCCAGTACTTC. Translated, it gives CSASDRVVKETQYF.

This clonotype has at least ten counts. The chain is built from TRBV30 and TRBJ1-5; 7 bases map to TRBD1. The CDR3 is 14 residues long. V dropped 1 base and J dropped 7; count of bases not matched to a gene: 7. Looked up from germline, CDR1 is GTSNPN and CDR2 is SVGIG (reference sequence). The CDR3 spells CAWSGQGANQPQHF. For the CDR3, the DNA is TGTGCCTGGAGTGGACAGGGAGCAAACCAGCCCCAGCATTTT.

This clonotype was seen many times. V usage is TRBV20-1 and J usage is TRBJ2-7, with D perhaps TRBD1 or TRBD2 (6 bases each). Between the trimmed V and J ends, which lost 6 bases and 8 bases, there was a span of 17 bases. The germline gives CDR1 DFQATT, CDR2 SNEGSKA (reference sequence). The CDR3 runs to 12 residues. CDR3 region: CSAGGQPPKQYF. Here the CDR3 DNA reads TGCAGTGCAGGGGGGCAGCCCCCGAAGCAGTACTTC.

About this clonotype: Its ends do not fully match the called genes, so a read error is possible. The chain employs TRBV4-3 and TRBJ2-2; D is possibly TRBD1 (5 bases). Germline V gene data show CDR1 as LGHNA and CDR2 as YSLEER. The CDR3 is 18 amino acids. CDR3 DNA: TGCGCCAGAAGCCAAGATAACTGGGGCAGTTTATCAACCGGGGAGCTGTTTTTT. Residues: CARSQDNWGSLSTGELFF.